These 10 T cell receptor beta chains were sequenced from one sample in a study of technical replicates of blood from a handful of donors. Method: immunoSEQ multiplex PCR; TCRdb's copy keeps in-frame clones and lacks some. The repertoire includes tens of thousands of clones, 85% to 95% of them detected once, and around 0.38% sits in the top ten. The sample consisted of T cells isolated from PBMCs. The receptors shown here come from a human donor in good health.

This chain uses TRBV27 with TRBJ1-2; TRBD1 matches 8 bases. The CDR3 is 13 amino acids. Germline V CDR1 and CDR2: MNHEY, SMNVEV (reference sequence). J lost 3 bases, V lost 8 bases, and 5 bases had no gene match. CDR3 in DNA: TGTGCCAGCTATGGACAGGGAGACTATGGCTACACCTTC. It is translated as CASYGQGDYGYTF.

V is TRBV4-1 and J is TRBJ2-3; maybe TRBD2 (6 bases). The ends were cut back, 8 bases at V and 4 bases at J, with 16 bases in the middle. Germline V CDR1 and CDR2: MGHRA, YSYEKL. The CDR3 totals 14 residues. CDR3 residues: CASQGGVGADTQYF. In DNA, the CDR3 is TGCGCCAGCCAAGGAGGGGTGGGTGCAGATACGCAGTATTTT.

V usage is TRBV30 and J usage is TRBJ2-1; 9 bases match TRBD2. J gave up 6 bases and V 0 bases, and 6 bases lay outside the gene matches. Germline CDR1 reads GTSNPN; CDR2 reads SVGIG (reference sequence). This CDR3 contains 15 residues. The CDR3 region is CAWSVKAGGFNEQFF. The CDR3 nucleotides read TGTGCCTGGAGTGTAAAAGCGGGAGGTTTCAATGAGCAGTTCTTC.

CDR3 sequence (DNA): TGTGCCAGCAGCCAAGCGGGGAGTGGATCGAACACCGGGGAGCTGTTTTTT. Amino acid sequence: CASSQAGSGSNTGELFF. The chain recombines TRBV7-3 with TRBJ2-2; 7 bases are a match to TRBD2. V dropped 5 bases and J dropped 0; count of bases not matched to a gene: 9. Germline V gene data show CDR1 as SGHTA and CDR2 as FQGTGA. This CDR3 spans 17 amino acids.

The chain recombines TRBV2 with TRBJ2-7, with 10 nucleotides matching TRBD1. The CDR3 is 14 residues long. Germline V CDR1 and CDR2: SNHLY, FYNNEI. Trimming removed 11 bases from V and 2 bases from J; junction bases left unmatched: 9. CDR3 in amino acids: CAPGQGSFTYEQYF. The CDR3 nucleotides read TGTGCCCCGGGACAGGGGTCTTTTACCTACGAGCAGTACTTC.

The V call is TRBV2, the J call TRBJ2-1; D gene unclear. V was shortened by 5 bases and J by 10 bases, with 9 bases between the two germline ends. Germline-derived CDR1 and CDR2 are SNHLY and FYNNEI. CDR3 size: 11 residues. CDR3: CASSIAWEQFF. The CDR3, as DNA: TGTGCCAGCAGTATAGCTTGGGAGCAGTTCTTC. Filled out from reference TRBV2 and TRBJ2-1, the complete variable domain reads EPEVTQTPSHQVTQMGQEVILRCVPISNHLYFYWYRQILGQKVEFLVSFYNNEISEKSEIFDDQFSVERPDGSNFTLKIRSTKLEDSAMYFCASSIAWEQFFGPGTRLTVL.

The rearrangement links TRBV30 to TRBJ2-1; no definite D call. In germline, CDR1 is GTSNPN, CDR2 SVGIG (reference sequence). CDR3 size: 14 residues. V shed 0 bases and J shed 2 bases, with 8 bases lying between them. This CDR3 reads CAWSVLLTYNEQFF. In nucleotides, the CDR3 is TGTGCCTGGAGTGTACTTCTTACCTACAATGAGCAGTTCTTC. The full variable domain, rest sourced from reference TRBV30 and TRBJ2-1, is SQTIHQWPATLVQPVGSPLSLECTVEGTSNPNLYWYRQAAGRGLQLLFYSVGIGQISSEVPQNLSASRPQDRQFILSSKKLLLSDSGFYLCAWSVLLTYNEQFFGPGTRLTVL.

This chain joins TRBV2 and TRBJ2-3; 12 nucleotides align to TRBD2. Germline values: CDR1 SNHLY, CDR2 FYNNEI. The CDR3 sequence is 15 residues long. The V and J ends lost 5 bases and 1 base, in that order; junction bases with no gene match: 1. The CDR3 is CASSRLAGGTDTQYF. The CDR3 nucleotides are TGTGCCAGCAGTCGACTAGCGGGAGGCACAGATACGCAGTATTTT.

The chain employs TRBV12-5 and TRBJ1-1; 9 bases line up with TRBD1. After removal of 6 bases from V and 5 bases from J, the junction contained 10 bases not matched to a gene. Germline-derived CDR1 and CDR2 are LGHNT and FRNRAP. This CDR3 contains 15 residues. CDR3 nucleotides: TGTGCTAGTGGCCTGGACAGGGGAATAAAAACTGAAGCTTTCTTT. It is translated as CASGLDRGIKTEAFF.

In DNA form, the CDR3 reads TGTGCCAGCAGCCCCTGGGACAGTTTAAACACCATATATTTT. Its protein is CASSPWDSLNTIYF. The chain combines TRBV9 with TRBJ1-3; 7 nucleotides line up with TRBD1. The CDR3 sequence is 14 residues long. Per germline, CDR1 SGDLS and CDR2 YYNGEE. The V segment lost 4 bases and the J segment 6 bases; nucleotides outside the gene matches: 7.